These 18 T cell receptor beta chains were all obtained from the same sample, sequenced in a study of T cell repertoires in cytomegalovirus infection (dated by TCRdb to the late 2010s). Reads for this sample came from an Illumina HiSeq 1500. TCRdb redid the processing of the public reads, applying fastp at Q25 and MiXCR, and retained in-frame beta chains. Every distinct CDR3 protein forms one entry, paired with its most common genes and DNA. Here the sample has around 320,000 distinct CDR3 sequences; 9% to 9.5% occur a single time. Of the sample, approximately 4.5% falls within the top ten clones. The specimen was PBMCs. These receptors were obtained from a human donor in good health (CMV status not recorded). Some clones in this sample may be carry-over from other donors' samples.

This clonotype showed up just a few times. The chain recombines TRBV28 with TRBJ2-7; no definite D call. This CDR3 spans 12 amino acids. The V and J ends lost 2 bases and 4 bases respectively, with 6 bases between them. The V gene's germline CDR1 is MDHEN and CDR2 SYDVKM. CDR3 region: CASSLPWYEQYF. CDR3 bases: TGTGCCAGCAGTTTACCGTGGTACGAGCAGTACTTC.

This clonotype has a count of ten or more. V is TRBV12-3 or TRBV12-4 and J is TRBJ1-6, with D maybe TRBD1 (5 bases). The CDR3 extends over 14 amino acids. V was cut by 2 bases and J by 9 bases, with 11 bases left in between. The DNA of the CDR3 is TGTGCCAGCAGTTTAATGGGGGGAGGTTCACCCCTCCACTTT. This gives the protein CASSLMGGGSPLHF.

This clonotype was picked up a small number of times. The chain links TRBV11-2 to TRBJ2-1, with 10 bases aligning to TRBD1. There are 15 residues in the CDR3. Germline assignment: CDR1 SGHAT and CDR2 FQNNGV. With V trimmed by 2 bases and J by 7 bases, 5 bases remained unmatched. DNA of the CDR3: TGTGCCAGCAGCTTAAGACAGGGGGCAGGGAATGAGCAGTTCTTC. The encoded protein is CASSLRQGAGNEQFF.

A remark on this clonotype: A much larger clone differs by one base, so this may be a read error. The CDR3 loop reads CASSRPGLPGGLNEQFF. The CDR3 region has the DNA TGTGCCAGCAGTCGTCCGGGACTACCGGGAGGGTTGAATGAGCAGTTCTTC. The V and J genes are TRBV7-2 and TRBJ2-1, with TRBD2 matching over 8 bases. V shed 6 bases, J shed 7 bases, and the junction held 17 bases outside the gene matches. The germline V gene has CDR1 SGHTA and CDR2 FQGNSA. CDR3 size: 17 residues.

This clonotype turned up a few times. The CDR3 nucleotides read TGTGCCAGCAGTGCGAATCGGCCCAAAAACATTCAGTACTTC. As protein: CASSANRPKNIQYF. The rearrangement joins TRBV28 to TRBJ2-4, with D uncertain. Looked up from germline, CDR1 is MDHEN and CDR2 is SYDVKM. The CDR3 extends over 14 amino acids. V lost 5 bases and J 2 bases, leaving 10 bases between the germline ends.

In this sample, this clonotype turned up many times. The CDR3, as DNA: TGTGCCAGCAGCCCTAGGTACTCCTACGAGCAGTACTTC. Protein: CASSPRYSYEQYF. This sequence joins TRBV7-2 and TRBJ2-7; D unclear. The CDR3 totals 13 residues. Germline lookup yields CDR1 SGHTA and CDR2 FQGNSA. V lost 5 bases, J lost 0 bases, and 8 bases lay in between.

The V and J genes are TRBV20-1 and TRBJ2-5; tentatively, D is TRBD2 (6 bases). The length of the CDR3 is 13 residues. The germline V gene encodes CDR1 DFQATT and CDR2 SNEGSKA (reference sequence). V shed 6 bases and J shed 5 bases, with 16 bases lying between them. Here the CDR3 reads CSAGDSNRETQYF. The CDR3 nucleotides read TGCAGTGCGGGGGACTCCAATAGGGAGACCCAGTACTTC.

This clonotype was seen repeatedly, ten times or more. The CDR3 protein is CASSEWASYNEQFF. Here the CDR3 DNA reads TGTGCCAGCAGTGAATGGGCCTCCTACAATGAGCAGTTCTTC. The chain couples TRBV25-1 to TRBJ2-1; no firm D call. Looked up from germline, CDR1 is MGHDK and CDR2 is SYGVNS. The CDR3 is made up of 14 amino acids. Deletions cut 1 base from V and 0 bases from J, with 4 bases between.

The table lists this clonotype with a few counts. The chain has TRBV3-1 and TRBJ1-5; no reliable D call. V shed 2 bases and J shed 7 bases, with 9 bases lying between them. This CDR3 region has 13 residues. Germline CDR1 is LGHDT and CDR2 is YNNKEL (reference sequence). The CDR3 here is CASSQRGYQPQHF. In DNA, the CDR3 is TGTGCCAGCAGCCAAAGAGGTTACCAGCCCCAGCATTTT.

The chain couples TRBV12-3 or TRBV12-4 to TRBJ1-2, with 7 bases aligning to TRBD1. With 4 bases clipped from V and 3 bases from J, the junction kept 5 bases outside the gene matches. The CDR3 is made up of 14 amino acids. CDR3 amino acids: CASSYFRGHYGYTF. The DNA of the CDR3 is TGTGCCAGCAGTTATTTTAGGGGGCACTATGGCTACACCTTC.

This clonotype was observed a handful of times. V gene TRBV14 combines with J gene TRBJ2-1, with 7 bases that match TRBD2. This CDR3 is 15 amino acids long. The J segment lost 6 bases and the V segment lost 1 base, leaving 6 bases of the junction unmatched. In germline, CDR1 is SGHDN, CDR2 FVKESK. DNA for the CDR3: TGTGCCAGCAGCCAAGTGGCGGGACTACTCAATGAGCAGTTCTTC. Translation: CASSQVAGLLNEQFF.

This clonotype has a count of ten or more. V and J are TRBV6-8 and TRBJ2-5; TRBD2 might be the D (6 bases). The CDR3 length is 15 residues. Trimming removed 4 bases at V and 5 bases at J, with 17 bases between. The germline gives CDR1 MNHGY, CDR2 SAAAGT. CDR3 region: CASSSPSGGPETQYF. The CDR3 nucleotides read TGTGCCAGCAGTTCCCCCAGTGGAGGGCCGGAGACCCAGTACTTC.

This clonotype was seen at least ten times. This sequence joins TRBV28 and TRBJ2-6; D gene uncertain. Germline V gene lookup returns CDR1 MDHEN and CDR2 SYDVKM. V was cut by 3 bases and J by 1 base, with 10 bases left in between. This CDR3 region has 16 residues. CDR3 region: CASSFGVQSGANVLTF. The CDR3 DNA reads as TGTGCCAGCAGTTTTGGGGTCCAATCTGGGGCCAACGTCCTGACTTTC.

This clonotype was found once. The rearrangement links TRBV6-2 or TRBV6-3 to TRBJ2-3; 14 bases match TRBD2. The CDR3 extends over 15 amino acids. With V trimmed by 8 bases and J by 4 bases, 5 bases remained unmatched. CDR1 and CDR2 (germline): MNHEY, SVGEGT. In nucleotides, the CDR3 is TGTGCCAGCTTGTCGACTAGCGGGGGGGCAGATACGCAGTATTTT. This gives the protein CASLSTSGGADTQYF.

This clonotype was seen a few times. CDR3 protein: CASPLGDTQYF. For the CDR3, the DNA is TGTGCCAGCCCTTTGGGAGATACGCAGTATTTT. The J gene is TRBJ2-3, the V gene TRBV28; D is unresolved. Germline CDR1 and CDR2: MDHEN and SYDVKM. This CDR3 has 11 amino acids. The V gene lost 8 bases and the J gene lost 5 bases, with 8 bases spanning the gap.

This clonotype has at least ten counts. The rearrangement joins TRBV7-8 to TRBJ1-6, with 8 positions matching TRBD1. Germline CDR1 reads SGHVS; CDR2 reads FQNEAQ. This CDR3 has 16 residues. V shed 3 bases, J shed 8 bases, and the junction held 9 bases outside the gene matches. CDR3: CASSFLGKTGDSPLHF. For the CDR3, the DNA is TGTGCCAGCAGCTTCCTGGGAAAGACAGGGGATTCACCCCTCCACTTT.

This clonotype appeared many times. This chain joins TRBV20-1 and TRBJ1-1; D possibly corresponds to TRBD1 (5 bases). Germline CDR1 and CDR2: DFQATT and SNEGSKA (reference sequence). Trimming removed 6 bases at V and 6 bases at J, with 11 bases between. CDR3 length: 11 amino acids. CDR3 sequence: CSARVGAEAFF. For the CDR3, the DNA is TGCAGTGCCCGAGTGGGGGCTGAAGCTTTCTTT.

There are a few counts of this clonotype. The chain combines TRBV10-3 with TRBJ1-1, with D possibly matching TRBD1 (6 bases). Trimming took off 6 bases at V and 7 bases at J, with 15 bases between the two ends. This CDR3 is 13 amino acids long. Germline-derived CDR1 and CDR2 are ENHRY and SYGVKD. DNA for the CDR3: TGTGCCATCAGACAACAGGAGGGGGATGAAGCTTTCTTT. This gives the protein CAIRQQEGDEAFF.